What follows are 21 T cell receptor beta chains derived from one specimen sequenced in a study of blood T cell repertoires in COVID-19. Sequencing used immunoSEQ multiplex PCR; TCRdb keeps in-frame clones, though not all of them. The sample holds tens of thousands of clones, approximately 80% seen once. Input material: peripheral blood. The receptors derive from a man between 70 and 80 years old with COVID-19, enrolled during active disease.

This clone was detected a few times. This rearrangement joins TRBV11-2 to TRBJ1-4, with D maybe TRBD1 (6 bases). The V end lost 5 bases, the J end lost 6 bases, and 19 bases lay between the germline ends. Germline-derived CDR1 and CDR2 are SGHAT and FQNNGV. The CDR3 length is 16 residues. CDR3 DNA: TGTGCCAGCAGCAACCGCGACAGGCGGCGTGATGAAAAACTGTTTTTT. It is translated as CASSNRDRRRDEKLFF.

The chain combines TRBV28 with TRBJ1-2; D uncertain. Trimming removed 7 bases at V and 8 bases at J, with 14 bases between. This CDR3 has 12 amino acids. CDR1 is MDHEN and CDR2 is SYDVKM in the germline V gene. This chain's CDR3 is CASTQDGRGYTF. DNA of the CDR3: TGTGCCAGCACTCAGGATGGAAGGGGCTACACCTTC.

The rearrangement joins TRBV6-2 or TRBV6-3 to TRBJ2-7; 12 nucleotides line up with TRBD2. Per the germline V gene, CDR1 is MNHEY and CDR2 is SVGEGT. CDR3 size: 15 residues. J lost 4 bases, V lost 4 bases, and 5 bases had no gene match. CDR3 protein: CASSSSGRVVYEQYF. Written as DNA, the CDR3 is TGTGCCAGCAGTTCTAGCGGGAGGGTGGTTTACGAGCAGTACTTC.

This clone was observed at least ten times. The chain is built from TRBV12-5 and TRBJ2-5; 14 positions agree with TRBD2. CDR1 and CDR2 from the germline V gene are LGHNT and FRNRAP. V shed 2 bases and J 2 bases; nucleotides not matched to a gene: 7. This CDR3 is built from 18 residues. This CDR3 is CASGLTTSGRAFQETQYF. The CDR3 DNA follows: TGTGCTAGTGGTTTGACGACTAGCGGGAGGGCTTTTCAAGAGACCCAGTACTTC.

This chain connects TRBV10-3 to TRBJ1-2; 8 nucleotides align to TRBD1. Germline V lookup: CDR1 ENHRY, CDR2 SYGVKD. CDR3 length: 15 amino acids. The junction had 6 bases not matched to a gene; V was cut back by 3 bases and J by 3 bases. The CDR3: CAISDQGASYYGYTF. The CDR3 region has the DNA TGTGCCATCAGTGATCAGGGGGCGAGTTACTATGGCTACACCTTC.

The V and J genes are TRBV19 and TRBJ2-1, with TRBD2 identical over 9 bases. The CDR3 has 15 amino acids. The V and J ends lost 5 bases and 0 bases, in that order; junction bases with no gene match: 2. Germline lookup yields CDR1 LNHDA and CDR2 SQIVND (reference sequence). The CDR3 spells CASSLSGSSYNEQFF. CDR3 nucleotides: TGTGCCAGTAGTCTTAGCGGGAGCTCCTACAATGAGCAGTTCTTC. Looking up the rest from reference TRBV19 and TRBJ2-1 gives the full variable domain: DGGITQSPKYLFRKEGQNVTLSCEQNLNHDAMYWYRQDPGQGLRLIYYSQIVNDFQKGDIAEGYSVSREKKESFPLTVTSAQKNPTAFYLCASSLSGSSYNEQFFGPGTRLTVL.

The V call is TRBV6-5, the J call TRBJ2-2, with TRBD2 as a possible D gene (5 bases). Germline V CDR1 and CDR2: MNHEY, SVGAGI. Trimming left V 6 bases short and J 5 bases short, with 13 bases between. This CDR3 spans 14 amino acids. The CDR3 sequence is CASRGGRVTGELFF. DNA for the CDR3: TGTGCCAGCAGGGGTGGGAGAGTTACCGGGGAGCTGTTTTTT.

The CDR3 nucleotides read TGTGCCAGCAGCCCCCTATTGGGGAGGGGTAACTATGGCTACACCTTC. Its translation: CASSPLLGRGNYGYTF. This rearrangement joins TRBV14 to TRBJ1-2; a possible D gene is TRBD1 (5 bases). V lost 4 bases to trimming and J lost 1 base, with 16 bases between them. This CDR3 spans 16 amino acids. The germline CDR1 and CDR2 sequences are SGHDN and FVKESK.

The chain combines TRBV7-8 with TRBJ2-3, with D perhaps matching TRBD2 (5 bases). V was shortened by 2 bases and J by 2 bases, with 8 bases between the two germline ends. Germline CDR1 and CDR2: SGHVS and FQNEAQ. This CDR3 has 14 residues. CDR3 loop: CASSLQRLTDTQYF. Here the CDR3 DNA reads TGTGCCAGCAGCTTACAGCGGCTCACAGATACGCAGTATTTT.

The chain combines TRBV28 with TRBJ2-1; TRBD2 might be the D (6 bases). With 5 bases removed from V and 3 bases from J, the gap between germline ends came to 17 bases. Germline loops: CDR1 MDHEN, CDR2 SYDVKM. There are 16 residues in the CDR3. The CDR3, as DNA: TGTGCCAGCAGTCTCTCAGGAGCGGGTGTCTACAATGAGCAGTTCTTC. Its protein product is CASSLSGAGVYNEQFF. Full variable domain (rest looked up from reference TRBV28 and TRBJ2-1): DVKVTQSSRYLVKRTGEKVFLECVQDMDHENMFWYRQDPGLGLRLIYFSYDVKMKEKGDIPEGYSVSREKKERFSLILESASTNQTSMYLCASSLSGAGVYNEQFFGPGTRLTVL.

The rearrangement joins TRBV27 to TRBJ1-1; TRBD1 matches 7 bases. CDR1 MNHEY and CDR2 SMNVEV come from the germline V gene (reference sequence). J lost 5 bases, V lost 7 bases, and 13 bases had no gene match. The length of the CDR3 is 15 residues. The DNA for the CDR3 is TGTGCCAGCAACAGAGGAGGGGGCGTTAAAACTGAAGCTTTCTTT. It translates to CASNRGGGVKTEAFF.

This clone was seen a handful of times. The chain joins TRBV28 to TRBJ1-3; D unresolved. The CDR3 extends over 12 amino acids. Looked up from germline, CDR1 is MDHEN and CDR2 is SYDVKM. Trimming took off 5 bases at V and 4 bases at J, with 6 bases between the two ends. CDR3 bases: TGTGCCAGCAGTCCGCGGGGAAACACCATATATTTT. Its protein product is CASSPRGNTIYF.

This clone occurred once. One end of the junction fails to match germline, which may point to a read error. The chain recombines TRBV14 with TRBJ1-1; no reliable D call. The CDR3 length is 13 residues. CDR1 and CDR2 from the germline V gene are SGHDN and FVKESK. The CDR3 protein is CASSQDSLLRHRF. For the CDR3, the DNA is TGTGCCAGCAGCCAAGATTCCCTCCTCAGACACCGCTTT.

This clone turned up a few times. V and J are TRBV7-3 and TRBJ1-2; TRBD1 matches 7 bases. CDR1 SGHTA and CDR2 FQGTGA come from the germline V gene. The CDR3 length is 15 residues. The V and J ends lost 6 bases and 2 bases, in that order; junction bases with no gene match: 9. The CDR3 sequence: CASRQRQGPNYGYTF. CDR3 nucleotide sequence: TGTGCCAGCAGGCAAAGACAGGGTCCCAACTATGGCTACACCTTC.

This clone appeared many times. V gene TRBV11-2 combines with J gene TRBJ2-5; TRBD2 aligns across 11 bases. Trimming at V came to 6 bases and at J to 5 bases, leaving 11 bases not matched to a gene. The CDR3 spans 16 residues. Looked up from germline, CDR1 is SGHAT and CDR2 is FQNNGV. The CDR3 spells CASSFSGGAYEETQYF. CDR3 DNA: TGTGCCAGCAGTTTTAGCGGGGGGGCCTATGAGGAGACCCAGTACTTC.

In its sample, this clone was seen a few times. The rearrangement links TRBV28 to TRBJ2-7; 10 bases fit TRBD2. The CDR3 loop spans 14 amino acids. Germline trimming cut 6 bases from V and 7 bases from J; bases unmatched to any gene: 9. The V gene's germline CDR1 is MDHEN and CDR2 SYDVKM. In DNA, the CDR3 is TGTGCCAGCAGCCCCGGGACTAGCGAGAGGGAGCAGTACTTC. It encodes CASSPGTSEREQYF. Together with reference TRBV28 and TRBJ2-7, the CDR3 gives the full variable domain: DVKVTQSSRYLVKRTGEKVFLECVQDMDHENMFWYRQDPGLGLRLIYFSYDVKMKEKGDIPEGYSVSREKKERFSLILESASTNQTSMYLCASSPGTSEREQYFGPGTRLTVT.

The V gene is TRBV19, the J gene TRBJ1-5; D not certain. Trimming took 3 bases from V and 0 from J, leaving 12 bases between them. CDR1 LNHDA and CDR2 SQIVND come from the germline V gene (reference sequence). The CDR3 runs to 16 residues. The DNA for the CDR3 is TGTGCCAGTAGTATTCGGCAGGAACCTAGCAATCAGCCCCAGCATTTT. Encoded protein: CASSIRQEPSNQPQHF.

The chain links TRBV2 to TRBJ1-5, with 7 positions matching TRBD1. The CDR3 loop spans 13 amino acids. V shed 7 bases and J 6 bases; nucleotides not matched to a gene: 6. Germline V CDR1 and CDR2: SNHLY, FYNNEI. DNA of the CDR3: TGTGCCAGCACAGGACAGGCAGGTCAGCCCCAGCATTTT. It encodes CASTGQAGQPQHF. Full variable domain (missing parts from reference TRBV2 and TRBJ1-5): EPEVTQTPSHQVTQMGQEVILRCVPISNHLYFYWYRQILGQKVEFLVSFYNNEISEKSEIFDDQFSVERPDGSNFTLKIRSTKLEDSAMYFCASTGQAGQPQHFGDGTRLSIL.

V and J are TRBV2 and TRBJ1-2; 9 nucleotides line up with TRBD1. Per germline, CDR1 SNHLY and CDR2 FYNNEI. Losses at the gene ends were 2 bases for V and 8 bases for J; bases not matched to a gene: 9. The CDR3 extends over 15 amino acids. CDR3 residues: CASSETPDRGSGYTF. The CDR3 bases are TGTGCCAGCAGTGAAACCCCCGACAGGGGGTCCGGCTACACCTTC.

The chain employs TRBV9 and TRBJ2-3; 7 bases are shared with TRBD1. Germline assignment: CDR1 SGDLS and CDR2 YYNGEE. J gave up 4 bases and V 2 bases, and 7 bases lay outside the gene matches. The CDR3 is 15 amino acids. The CDR3 protein is CASSVRQGWADTQYF. DNA of the CDR3: TGTGCCAGCAGCGTGCGACAGGGCTGGGCAGATACGCAGTATTTT.

The genes are TRBV4-2 and TRBJ2-5, with 7 positions matching TRBD2. The CDR3 has 16 residues. V dropped 0 bases and J dropped 0; count of bases not matched to a gene: 4. The germline V gene encodes CDR1 LGHNA and CDR2 YNFKEQ. CDR3: CASSQEARGNQETQYF. CDR3 DNA sequence: TGTGCCAGCAGCCAAGAGGCGCGGGGGAACCAAGAGACCCAGTACTTC.